The clone carrying this T cell receptor beta chain was found a few times. The data belong to a study of blood T cell repertoires in COVID-19. TCRdb's copy holds only in-frame clones and misses some; the assay was immunoSEQ multiplex PCR. The sample holds under 450,000 clones; about nine tenths are singletons and the top ten take approximately 1.5%. Trimming cost V 5 bases and J 4 bases, with 6 bases left between them. This CDR3 has 12 amino acids. The germline V gene encodes CDR1 SGHTA and CDR2 FQGNSA. This receptor was identified in a woman aged 40 to 55 with COVID-19, enrolled during active disease. The chain employs TRBV7-2 and TRBJ1-5; no reliable D call. Sequencing input: peripheral blood. The CDR3 is CASSEGNQPQHF. The CDR3 DNA follows: TGTGCCAGCAGCGAGGGAAATCAGCCCCAGCATTTT. The full variable domain, in which reference TRBV7-2 and TRBJ1-5 provide the parts outside the CDR3, is GAGVSQSPSNKVTEKGKDVELRCDPISGHTALYWYRQSLGQGLEFLIYFQGNSAPDKSGLPSDRFSAERTGGSVSTLTIQRTQQEDSAVYLCASSEGNQPQHFGDGTRLSIL.